This T cell receptor beta chain originates from a study of cytomegalovirus exposure and HLA in healthy donors. CDR3 length: 14 residues. Germline assignment: CDR1 SGHNT and CDR2 YYREEE (reference sequence). V was shortened by 0 bases and J by 3 bases, with 8 bases between the two germline ends. PCR involved 60 Vbeta and 13 Jbeta primers. TCRdb's copy holds only in-frame clones and misses some; the assay was immunoSEQ multiplex PCR. The sample shows approximately 210,000 clones, roughly 77% of them seen only once. The V call is TRBV5-4, the J call TRBJ2-3; D perhaps matches TRBD1 (5 bases). The specimen was PBMCs. This clonotype was obtained from a woman aged 45-59 years in good health and CMV-seronegative. CDR3 DNA: TGTGCCAGCAGCTTGGGCTACAGGACAGATACGCAGTATTTT. This codes for CASSLGYRTDTQYF. The entire variable domain, with the rest obtained from reference TRBV5-4 and TRBJ2-3, is as follows: ETGVTQSPTHLIKTRGQQVTLRCSSQSGHNTVSWYQQALGQGPQFIFQYYREEENGRGNFPPRFSGLQFPNYSSELNVNALELDDSALYLCASSLGYRTDTQYFGPGTRLTVL.